This T cell receptor (beta chain) was retrieved from a study of T cells after yellow fever vaccination. TCRdb called the 5' RACE reads again in MiXCR, with one record for every CDR3 protein. The sample contains 150,000 to 200,000 distinct CDR3 sequences, 9.3% of which appear only once. The CDR3 sequence is 16 residues long. Trimming took 0 bases from V and 1 from J, leaving 9 bases between them. Germline CDR1 MNHEY, CDR2 SVGAGI. To note about this clonotype: The antigen is not known.

Study-wide points: Abundant contaminating clonotypes from the bulk population could appear in FACS-sorted repertoires.

The chain employs TRBV6-5 and TRBJ2-2; D possibly corresponds to TRBD2 (6 bases). Source: CD8+ T cells sorted from PBMCs, taken 45 days after the yellow fever booster vaccination. This clonotype was sampled from a young man who received the YFV17D yellow fever vaccine. CDR3 bases: TGTGCCAGCAGTTACTCACTAGCAAGGAACACCGGGGAGCTGTTTTTT. It specifies CASSYSLARNTGELFF.